The clone carrying this TCR beta chain showed up just a few times. Germline V lookup: CDR1 MDHEN, CDR2 SYDVKM. The junction had 4 bases not matched to a gene; V was cut back by 4 bases and J by 2 bases. The CDR3 contains 14 residues. Primers for the PCR totalled 60 Vbeta and 13 Jbeta. Sequencing was performed with immunoSEQ multiplex PCR; in TCRdb, only in-frame clones are kept and a portion is missing. The data contain some 180,000 clones, roughly 87% of them singletons. This entry is derived from a study of cytomegalovirus exposure and HLA in healthy donors. Sequencing was done on a sample of PBMCs. The sequence was obtained from a man aged 35-49 years in good health and CMV-seronegative. The chain combines TRBV28 with TRBJ1-1; TRBD1 agrees at 7 bases. CDR3 amino acids: CASSWGQTNTEAFF. As DNA, the CDR3 is TGTGCCAGCAGTTGGGGACAGACTAACACTGAAGCTTTCTTT.